The 9 T cell receptor beta chains in this list originate from one sample, sequenced in a study of somatic mutations in cytotoxic T cells in rheumatoid arthritis. Data came from immunoSEQ multiplex PCR; TCRdb stores just in-frame clones and leaves some out. The sample holds about 18,000 clones, roughly 80% seen once. The sample taken for sequencing was CD8+ T cells sorted from blood. The receptor set was obtained from an adult with rheumatoid arthritis.

V gene TRBV7-9 combines with J gene TRBJ2-2; no reliable D call. This CDR3 is 15 amino acids long. V was clipped by 1 base and J by 1 base, with 7 bases between them. Germline CDR1 and CDR2: SEHNR and FQNEAQ (reference sequence). The DNA of the CDR3 is TGTGCCAGCAGCTTAGGGTTTAGGAACACCGGGGAGCTGTTTTTT. It specifies CASSLGFRNTGELFF. The entire variable domain, with the rest obtained from reference TRBV7-9 and TRBJ2-2, is as follows: DTGVSQNPRHKITKRGQNVTFRCDPISEHNRLYWYRQTLGQGPEFLTYFQNEAQLEKSRLLSDRFSAERPKGSFSTLEIQRTEQGDSAMYLCASSLGFRNTGELFFGEGSRLTVL.

The rearrangement uses TRBV6-6 and TRBJ2-7, with 7 bases lining up with TRBD2. The CDR3 totals 13 residues. J was trimmed by 6 bases and V by 5 bases; bases with no gene match: 7. CDR1 MNHNY and CDR2 SVGAGI come from the germline V gene (reference sequence). The CDR3 DNA sequence: TGTGCCAGCAGTCAAGGGACTACGGCCGAGCAGTACTTC. Translated: CASSQGTTAEQYF.

The chain joins TRBV9 to TRBJ1-1; D unclear. V lost 3 bases to trimming and J lost 7 bases, with 13 bases between them. Germline V gene data show CDR1 as SGDLS and CDR2 as YYNGEE. The CDR3 runs to 13 residues. The CDR3 protein is CASSGPWRDEAFF. CDR3 coding DNA: TGTGCCAGCAGCGGCCCCTGGCGGGATGAAGCTTTCTTT. The full variable domain, in which reference TRBV9 and TRBJ1-1 provide the parts outside the CDR3, is DSGVTQTPKHLITATGQRVTLRCSPRSGDLSVYWYQQSLDQGLQFLIQYYNGEERAKGNILERFSAQQFPDLHSELNLSSLELGDSALYFCASSGPWRDEAFFGQGTRLTVV.

This clone came up once. This sequence joins TRBV5-1 and TRBJ2-7; tentatively, D is TRBD2 (5 bases). Trimming pared 7 bases from V and 0 bases from J, leaving 14 bases between. Germline CDR1 reads SGHRS; CDR2 reads YFSETQ. This CDR3 has 14 residues. The CDR3 sequence: CASGERMSSYEQYF. The DNA of the CDR3 is TGCGCCAGCGGGGAGCGGATGAGCTCCTACGAGCAGTACTTC.

This chain uses TRBV27 with TRBJ1-1, with D possibly matching TRBD1 (5 bases). The CDR3 is 14 amino acids. In germline, CDR1 is MNHEY, CDR2 SMNVEV (reference sequence). V lost 3 bases and J 0 bases, leaving 8 bases between the germline ends. This CDR3 reads CASSLWGVNTEAFF. Written as DNA, the CDR3 is TGTGCCAGCAGTTTGTGGGGGGTGAACACTGAAGCTTTCTTT.

The chain is built from TRBV27 and TRBJ2-7; D ambiguous. V was shortened by 6 bases and J by 1 base, with 16 bases between the two germline ends. CDR1 MNHEY and CDR2 SMNVEV come from the germline V gene (reference sequence). This CDR3 contains 15 residues. The CDR3 nucleotides are TGTGCCAGCAGCCAAACACTGGTGAGATCCTACGAGCAGTACTTC. It is translated as CASSQTLVRSYEQYF.

This clone was recorded once. The rearrangement joins TRBV23-1 to TRBJ2-1; the match to TRBD2 covers 9 bases. TRBV23-1 is labeled an ORF, and its function is uncertain. The CDR3 totals 13 residues. With 6 bases clipped from V and 8 bases from J, the junction kept 5 bases outside the gene matches. This CDR3 is CASSLRGGYEQFF. The CDR3, as DNA: TGCGCCAGCAGCCTGCGGGGGGGGTATGAGCAGTTCTTC.

The chain is built from TRBV2 and TRBJ2-7, with a tentative D call TRBD1 (7 bases). Trimming took 6 bases from V and 4 from J, leaving 16 bases between them. The germline V gene has CDR1 SNHLY and CDR2 FYNNEI. The CDR3 spans 14 residues. The DNA for the CDR3 is TGTGCCAGCAGGATAGACAGGGCGGGGTACGAGCAGTACTTC. Protein product: CASRIDRAGYEQYF.

The chain combines TRBV10-1 with TRBJ1-2; D may be TRBD1 (5 bases). CDR3 length equals 11 residues. Trimming removed 10 bases from V and 14 bases from J, with 20 bases in between. CDR1 is WNHNN and CDR2 is SYGVQD in the germline V gene (reference sequence). The DNA of the CDR3 is TGCGCCATCAATGACAGTATGGCTTGGACCTTC. It is translated as CAINDSMAWTF.